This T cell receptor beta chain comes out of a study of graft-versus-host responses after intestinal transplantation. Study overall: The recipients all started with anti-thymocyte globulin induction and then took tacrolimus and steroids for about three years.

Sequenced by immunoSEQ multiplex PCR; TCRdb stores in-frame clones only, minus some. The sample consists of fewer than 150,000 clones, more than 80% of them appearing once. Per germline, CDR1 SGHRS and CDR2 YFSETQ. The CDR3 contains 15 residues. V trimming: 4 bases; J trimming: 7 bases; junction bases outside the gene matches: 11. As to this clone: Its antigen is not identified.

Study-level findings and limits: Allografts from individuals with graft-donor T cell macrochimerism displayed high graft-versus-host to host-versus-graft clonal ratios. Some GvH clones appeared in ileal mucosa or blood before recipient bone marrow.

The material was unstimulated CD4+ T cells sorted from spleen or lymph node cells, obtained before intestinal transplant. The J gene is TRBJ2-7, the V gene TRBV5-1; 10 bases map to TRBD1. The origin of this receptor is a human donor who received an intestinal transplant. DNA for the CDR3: TGCGCCAGCAGCCTACTGACAGGGGGCCCGCGGGAGCAGTACTTC. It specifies CASSLLTGGPREQYF.